This T cell receptor (beta chain) emerged from a study of molecular identifiers for immune sequencing clone quantification. Bulk TCR libraries used previously described methods and listed TCR primers. TCRdb independently ran MiXCR on the PCR reads; one entry per CDR3 protein. Here the sample spans some 590,000 distinct CDR3 sequences, around 25% being singletons. The germline V gene encodes CDR1 KGHDR and CDR2 SFDVKD. V dropped 8 bases and J dropped 6 bases, with 16 bases sitting between them. This CDR3 contains 14 residues. A CD8+CD4-CCR7+CD45RA+ phenotype served as the sorting definition for naive CD8 T cells. Overall study findings and caveats: Clones above 20 RNA copies contained over 97% of effector molecules but under 1% of naive ones. Highly expanded clones may be undercounted when identical TCR molecules share barcodes.

This clonotype showed up just a few times. Its antigen remains unidentified. The chain is built from TRBV24-1 and TRBJ2-1; D gene ambiguous. The sequenced sample was naive CD8+ T cells from blood, with Jurkat cell RNA spiked in. As to subset: FACS-sorted CD8+CD4-CCR7+CD45RA+ naive T cells. The clonotype was recovered from a human donor in good health. Some libraries in this study had Jurkat cell RNA spiked in. The chain's CDR3 is CATTGPGVGNEQFF. The CDR3 DNA follows: TGTGCCACCACCGGACCCGGCGTTGGCAATGAGCAGTTCTTC.